The 30 T cell receptor beta chains below all came from one sample that was sequenced in a study of shared T cell receptors in the human thymus (dated by TCRdb to the early 2020s). Library generation was performed with the immunoSEQ multiplex PCR assay. In its TCRdb copy, this immuneACCESS table keeps in-frame sequences only and misses some clones. Where compared with another copy, unresolved V genes explain less than half of these, and the others have no known cause. The sample table shows 600,000 to 900,000 clones, and approximately 83% are seen once. 0.008% to 0.011% of the sample is taken by the ten largest. This same sample was also part of a study on human thymus T cells.

Input material: thymocytes. The receptors here all came from a girl under three years old with a congenital heart defect. Donor details come from another sample of the same person, matched by shared clones.

The rearrangement joins TRBV2 to TRBJ1-5, with D possibly matching TRBD1 (5 bases). Trimming pared 6 bases from V and 6 bases from J, leaving 15 bases between. The CDR3 is 14 residues long. Per germline, CDR1 SNHLY and CDR2 FYNNEI. CDR3 sequence (DNA): TGTGCCAGCAGCACCCCCCGGCAGGGTCAGCCCCAGCATTTT. Translating gives CASSTPRQGQPQHF.

The chain has TRBV15 and TRBJ1-2; D gene ambiguous. Trimming removed 3 bases at V and 4 bases at J, with 18 bases between. There are 16 residues in the CDR3. Germline-derived CDR1 and CDR2 are LNHNV and YYDKDF (reference sequence). CDR3: CATSRALCSPSYGYTF. Written as DNA, the CDR3 is TGTGCCACCAGCAGGGCATTATGTTCCCCCTCCTATGGCTACACCTTC.

The chain joins TRBV14 to TRBJ1-2; D gene uncertain. CDR1 is SGHDN and CDR2 is FVKESK in the germline V gene. This CDR3 comprises 16 residues. V lost 3 bases and J 1 base, leaving 15 bases between the germline ends. CDR3 DNA: TGTGCCAGCAGCCAGTCGAGGTGGCGGATTAACTATGGCTACACCTTC. Amino acids: CASSQSRWRINYGYTF. Based on the CDR3 plus reference TRBV14 and TRBJ1-2, the full variable domain is EAGVTQFPSHSVIEKGQTVTLRCDPISGHDNLYWYRRVMGKEIKFLLHFVKESKQDESGMPNNRFLAERTGGTYSTLKVQPAELEDSGVYFCASSQSRWRINYGYTFGSGTRLTVV.

This clone has only one observation. This chain joins TRBV10-3 and TRBJ2-7, with 9 bases matching TRBD1. This CDR3 comprises 14 residues. Germline V gene data show CDR1 as ENHRY and CDR2 as SYGVKD. V lost 6 bases and J lost 6; bases outside the gene matches: 9. In nucleotides, the CDR3 is TGTGCCATCAGGATTCCGGGACAGGGTGGCGAGCAGTACTTC. It is translated as CAIRIPGQGGEQYF.

The J gene is TRBJ2-7, the V gene TRBV7-9; 8 nucleotides agree with TRBD1. CDR1 SEHNR and CDR2 FQNEAQ come from the germline V gene (reference sequence). J was trimmed by 4 bases and V by 5 bases; bases with no gene match: 4. The CDR3 is made up of 13 amino acids. The CDR3 DNA follows: TGTGCCAGCAGCCCAGGGGGCCCTTACGAGCAGTACTTC. It yields the protein CASSPGGPYEQYF.

J is TRBJ2-7 and V is TRBV29-1, with a weak D call TRBD2 (6 bases). Germline V lookup: CDR1 SQVTM, CDR2 ANQGSEA. V lost 1 base and J 6 bases, leaving 10 bases between the germline ends. CDR3 size: 12 residues. CDR3 DNA sequence: TGCAGCGTTGAAGGCCCCGGGGGCGAGCAGTACTTC. Translated, it gives CSVEGPGGEQYF.

V usage is TRBV5-6 and J usage is TRBJ1-2; a weak D match, TRBD1 (6 bases). There are 15 residues in the CDR3. Trimming removed 0 bases at V and 0 bases at J, with 9 bases between. Germline V CDR1 and CDR2: SGHDT, YYEEEE. CDR3 sequence: CASSLGEGANYGYTF. CDR3 bases: TGTGCCAGCAGCTTGGGAGAGGGGGCTAACTATGGCTACACCTTC.

The chain carries TRBV29-1 and TRBJ1-2; 7 nucleotides align to TRBD1. Germline V gene data show CDR1 as SQVTM and CDR2 as ANQGSEA. The CDR3 length is 13 residues. The trim removed 5 bases at V and 5 bases at J, leaving 8 bases unmatched. CDR3 sequence reads: CSVPRQGHYGYTF. The CDR3 DNA sequence: TGCAGCGTTCCACGACAGGGCCATTATGGCTACACCTTC.

The DNA for the CDR3 is TGCAGCGTTGAAGCGGGAACCGAGGGAGCTTTCTTT. Its protein product is CSVEAGTEGAFF. The chain has TRBV29-1 and TRBJ1-1, with no clear D. The V gene lost 1 base and the J gene lost 10 bases, with 13 bases spanning the gap. The germline gives CDR1 SQVTM, CDR2 ANQGSEA. This CDR3 is built from 12 residues. Together with reference TRBV29-1 and TRBJ1-1, the CDR3 gives the full variable domain: SAVISQKPSRDICQRGTSLTIQCQVDSQVTMMFWYRQQPGQSLTLIATANQGSEATYESGFVIDKFPISRPNLTFSTLTVSNMSPEDSSIYLCSVEAGTEGAFFGQGTRLTVV.

The rearrangement joins TRBV9 to TRBJ2-2; no reliable D call. CDR1 is SGDLS and CDR2 is YYNGEE in the germline V gene. V lost 3 bases and J 1 base, leaving 7 bases between the germline ends. This CDR3 is built from 14 residues. The CDR3 DNA reads TGTGCCAGCAGCGCCGAACAGAACACCGGGGAGCTGTTTTTT. Residues: CASSAEQNTGELFF.

The chain carries TRBV7-9 and TRBJ2-5; TRBD2 agrees at 10 bases. Unmatched junction bases numbered 7, after V lost 5 bases and J lost 4 bases. The CDR3 runs to 15 residues. Germline lookup yields CDR1 SEHNR and CDR2 FQNEAQ (reference sequence). The CDR3 region is CASSHRLAGRETQYF. In nucleotides, the CDR3 is TGTGCCAGCAGCCACCGACTAGCGGGTAGAGAGACCCAGTACTTC.

The chain couples TRBV4-1 to TRBJ1-2; TRBD1 is a possible D gene (5 bases). Germline CDR1 MGHRA, CDR2 YSYEKL. The ends were cut back, 1 base at V and 4 bases at J, with 19 bases in the middle. The CDR3 runs to 17 residues. CDR3 nucleotide sequence: TGCGCCAGCAGCCAAGTCGGGGGGTCCTGGGGTAGCTATGGCTACACCTTC. Its translation: CASSQVGGSWGSYGYTF.

The V call is TRBV15, the J call TRBJ1-1; D is possibly TRBD1 (5 bases). The CDR3 has 16 amino acids. Trimming took 0 bases from V and 1 from J, leaving 12 bases between them. Germline CDR1 is LNHNV and CDR2 is YYDKDF (reference sequence). CDR3 region: CATSRDTGGENTEAFF. The CDR3 bases are TGTGCCACCAGCAGAGACACGGGGGGGGAGAACACTGAAGCTTTCTTT.

A single count supports this clone. The chain combines TRBV20-1 with TRBJ1-2; D is unclear. CDR3 length: 11 residues. Deletions cut 3 bases from V and 4 bases from J, with 6 bases between. Per germline, CDR1 DFQATT and CDR2 SNEGSKA (reference sequence). The CDR3: CSARWPYGYTF. The CDR3 coding sequence is TGCAGTGCTAGGTGGCCCTATGGCTACACCTTC.

The chain carries TRBV2 and TRBJ1-5, with 7 nucleotides matching TRBD1. The germline CDR1 and CDR2 sequences are SNHLY and FYNNEI. J was trimmed by 0 bases and V by 1 base; bases with no gene match: 18. CDR3 length: 21 residues. This CDR3 reads CASSEDQADRENDYSNQPQHF. DNA of the CDR3: TGTGCCAGCAGTGAAGATCAGGCTGACAGGGAAAACGACTATAGCAATCAGCCCCAGCATTTT.

The chain links TRBV11-2 to TRBJ1-1, with 8 bases identical to TRBD1. The CDR3 extends over 18 amino acids. CDR1 and CDR2 from the germline V gene are SGHAT and FQNNGV. After removal of 5 bases from V and 0 bases from J, the junction contained 14 bases not matched to a gene. CDR3 nucleotides: TGTGCCAGCAGCCCACGGGACAGGATGGAAGGGATGAACACTGAAGCTTTCTTT. Translation: CASSPRDRMEGMNTEAFF.

The table lists this clone with a count of one. The chain links TRBV13 to TRBJ2-7; 11 bases are a match to TRBD2. The CDR3 has 13 residues. With 5 bases clipped from V and 6 bases from J, the junction kept 3 bases outside the gene matches. Germline CDR1 and CDR2: PRHDT and FYEKMQ (reference sequence). The CDR3 here is CASSLAGGGEQYF. In nucleotides, the CDR3 is TGTGCCAGCAGCCTAGCGGGGGGCGGCGAGCAGTACTTC.

This chain joins TRBV6-6 and TRBJ2-7, with 9 bases matching TRBD1. CDR3 size: 14 residues. Per germline, CDR1 MNHNY and CDR2 SVGAGI (reference sequence). Trimming cost V 6 bases and J 4 bases; bases outside gene matches: 7. The CDR3 bases are TGTGCCAGCAGCGAGGACAGGGGTCGGTACGAGCAGTACTTC. Translating it yields CASSEDRGRYEQYF.

The chain recombines TRBV30 with TRBJ1-3, with TRBD1 as a possible D gene (5 bases). The ends were cut back, 1 base at V and 0 bases at J, with 19 bases in the middle. Germline CDR1 GTSNPN, CDR2 SVGIG (reference sequence). CDR3 length equals 18 residues. The CDR3 protein is CAWSGDYSRGSSGNTIYF. The CDR3 nucleotides read TGTGCCTGGAGTGGGGACTATAGCCGGGGGTCCTCTGGAAACACCATATATTTT.

This CDR3 is CASSEGQGSNQPQHF. CDR3 nucleotides: TGTGCCAGCAGCGAGGGACAGGGAAGCAATCAGCCCCAGCATTTT. This chain uses TRBV7-9 with TRBJ1-5, with 9 bases identical to TRBD1. CDR1 is SEHNR and CDR2 is FQNEAQ in the germline V gene (reference sequence). This CDR3 spans 15 amino acids. The V gene end was trimmed by 5 bases and the J gene end by 1 base; junction bases not matched to a gene: 3.

For the CDR3, the DNA is TGTGCCAGTAGTATCCCCTCCCTACTAGCGACATACCGGGTCAAGCAGTTCTTC. It specifies CASSIPSLLATYRVKQFF. This chain links TRBV19 with TRBJ2-1; TRBD2 matches 7 bases. Germline-derived CDR1 and CDR2 are LNHDA and SQIVND (reference sequence). The CDR3 has 18 residues. Trimming at V came to 3 bases and at J to 11 bases, leaving 22 bases not matched to a gene.

The V and J genes are TRBV7-6 and TRBJ2-2, with D perhaps TRBD1 (5 bases). This CDR3 contains 16 residues. Germline V gives CDR1 SGHVS, CDR2 FNYEAQ. Trimming left V 0 bases short and J 7 bases short, with 15 bases between. The CDR3 loop is CASSLAARVFGGELFF. CDR3 DNA: TGTGCCAGCAGCTTAGCGGCCAGGGTTTTTGGCGGGGAGCTGTTTTTT.

The rearrangement uses TRBV27 and TRBJ1-6; D may be TRBD1 (6 bases). Germline CDR1 and CDR2: MNHEY and SMNVEV (reference sequence). There are 16 residues in the CDR3. Trimming cost V 5 bases and J 10 bases, with 21 bases left between them. This CDR3 reads CASSPPGQPLGSPLHF. The CDR3 region has the DNA TGTGCCAGCAGTCCGCCTGGACAGCCTCTGGGGTCACCCCTCCACTTT.

The rearrangement joins TRBV27 to TRBJ1-2, with 8 bases matching TRBD1. This CDR3 has 15 amino acids. Germline values: CDR1 MNHEY, CDR2 SMNVEV (reference sequence). The V segment lost 6 bases and the J segment 6 bases; nucleotides outside the gene matches: 12. This chain's CDR3 is CASSPDPDRVDGYTF. The CDR3 DNA is TGTGCCAGCAGCCCAGATCCGGACAGGGTCGATGGCTACACCTTC.

This clone was counted once. V and J are TRBV4-1 and TRBJ1-3; 7 bases align to TRBD1. With 4 bases clipped from V and 2 bases from J, the junction kept 5 bases outside the gene matches. Germline V gives CDR1 MGHRA, CDR2 YSYEKL. The CDR3 spans 15 residues. The CDR3 reads CASSRGQRTGNTIYF. The DNA of the CDR3 is TGCGCCAGCAGCCGGGGACAGCGAACTGGAAACACCATATATTTT.

This chain connects TRBV7-7 to TRBJ2-5, with D maybe TRBD1 (6 bases). Germline loops: CDR1 SSHAT, CDR2 FNYEAQ (reference sequence). This CDR3 has 13 amino acids. V lost 5 bases, J lost 1 base, and 8 bases lay in between. Written as DNA, the CDR3 is TGTGCCAGCAGCCGGGACACCCAAGAGACCCAGTACTTC. Translating gives CASSRDTQETQYF.

Only a few counts were recorded for this clone. The chain employs TRBV5-1 and TRBJ2-3; no firm D call. This CDR3 is built from 16 residues. Per germline, CDR1 SGHRS and CDR2 YFSETQ. Deletions cut 0 bases from V and 2 bases from J, with 13 bases between. In DNA form, the CDR3 reads TGCGCCAGCAGCTTGGAGACCGGGTTGGACACAGATACGCAGTATTTT. It codes for CASSLETGLDTDTQYF.

This chain joins TRBV7-2 and TRBJ2-6, with TRBD2 matching 7 bases. The V gene's germline CDR1 is SGHTA and CDR2 FQGNSA. J gave up 2 bases and V 1 base, and 5 bases lay outside the gene matches. The length of the CDR3 is 17 residues. The CDR3 protein is CASSLVGGEPGANVLTF. The CDR3 DNA sequence: TGTGCCAGCAGCTTAGTGGGAGGGGAGCCTGGGGCCAACGTCCTGACTTTC.

V gene TRBV4-3 combines with J gene TRBJ2-7; D might be TRBD2 (5 bases). The CDR3 runs to 14 residues. Germline lookup yields CDR1 LGHNA and CDR2 YSLEER. The ends were cut back, 3 bases at V and 3 bases at J, with 12 bases in the middle. The CDR3: CASSQEQTNYEQYF. The CDR3 nucleotides are TGCGCCAGCAGCCAGGAGCAGACTAACTACGAGCAGTACTTC.

The V and J genes are TRBV5-1 and TRBJ2-3; D ambiguous. The germline gives CDR1 SGHRS, CDR2 YFSETQ. Deletions cut 3 bases from V and 4 bases from J, with 3 bases between. The CDR3 has 11 residues. The CDR3 here is CASSYSDTQYF. CDR3 nucleotide sequence: TGCGCCAGCAGCTACTCAGATACGCAGTATTTT.